This T cell receptor (beta chain) is drawn from a study of blood T cell repertoires in COVID-19. Study-level information: T cells, B-cell-depleted T cells, or PBMCs supplied cDNA or gDNA.

The protocol was immunoSEQ multiplex PCR, while the TCRdb copy is restricted to in-frame clones and leaves out a portion. This sample has hundreds of thousands of clones, with 70% to 90% found just once. The CDR3 is 14 residues long. V lost 6 bases and J 2 bases, leaving 13 bases between the germline ends. Germline CDR1 is ENHRY and CDR2 is SYGVKD. Seattle enrolled patients during active infection and tracked them longitudinally. The clonotype originates from a man aged 18 to 29 with COVID-19, enrolled during active disease. Sequencing used peripheral blood. The chain has TRBV10-3 and TRBJ2-5; D might be TRBD2 (5 bases). The CDR3 loop reads CAIRRGPTQETQYF. CDR3 bases: TGTGCCATCAGGCGAGGGCCCACTCAAGAGACCCAGTACTTC.